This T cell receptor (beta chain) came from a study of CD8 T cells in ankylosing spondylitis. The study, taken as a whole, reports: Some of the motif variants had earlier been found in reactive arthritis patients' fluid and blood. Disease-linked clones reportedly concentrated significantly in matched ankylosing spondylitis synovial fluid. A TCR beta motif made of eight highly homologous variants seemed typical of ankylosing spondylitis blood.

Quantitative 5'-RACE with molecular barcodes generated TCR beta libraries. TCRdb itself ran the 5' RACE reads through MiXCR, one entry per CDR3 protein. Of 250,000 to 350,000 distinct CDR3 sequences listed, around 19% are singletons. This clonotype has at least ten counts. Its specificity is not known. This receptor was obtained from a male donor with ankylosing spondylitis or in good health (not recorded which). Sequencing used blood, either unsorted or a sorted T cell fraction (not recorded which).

The DNA for the CDR3 is TGTGCCAGCAGTTTAACAGCGAACACTGAAGCTTTCTTT. This codes for CASSLTANTEAFF. The chain couples TRBV12-3 or TRBV12-4 to TRBJ1-1; D is undetermined. The CDR3 runs 13 residues. V was shortened by 2 bases and J by 1 base, with 5 bases between the two germline ends.